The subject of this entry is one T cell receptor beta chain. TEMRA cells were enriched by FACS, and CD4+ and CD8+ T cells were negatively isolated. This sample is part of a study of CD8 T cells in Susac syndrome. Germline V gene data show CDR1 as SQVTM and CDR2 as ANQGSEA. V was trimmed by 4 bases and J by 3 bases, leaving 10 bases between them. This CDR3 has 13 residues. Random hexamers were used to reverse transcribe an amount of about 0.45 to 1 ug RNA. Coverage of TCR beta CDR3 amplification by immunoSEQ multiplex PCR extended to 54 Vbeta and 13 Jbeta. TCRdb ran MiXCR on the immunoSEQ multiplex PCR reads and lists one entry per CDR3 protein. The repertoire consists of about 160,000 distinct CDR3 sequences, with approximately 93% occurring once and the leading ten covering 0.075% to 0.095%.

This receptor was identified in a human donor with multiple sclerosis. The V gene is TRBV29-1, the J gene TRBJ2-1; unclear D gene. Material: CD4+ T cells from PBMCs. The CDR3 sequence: CSVVGYGYNEQFF. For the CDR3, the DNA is TGCAGCGTTGTAGGGTACGGCTACAATGAGCAGTTCTTC.